The 5 T cell receptor beta chains in this list originate from one sample, sequenced in a study of shared clonotypes between healthy human individuals. The naive CD8 fraction comprised CD45RO-negative cells positively selected for CCR7 and excluded terminally differentiated effector memory CD45RA+ cells. Clones were read by immunoSEQ multiplex PCR, and TCRdb kept only the in-frame ones, dropping some. The sample yields hundreds of thousands of clones, approximately 96% seen once. Sequenced sample: naive CD8+ T cells sorted from blood. The receptors shown here come from a woman aged 30 to 39 in good health.

The V gene is TRBV19, the J gene TRBJ2-1; 7 nucleotides line up with TRBD2. Losses at the gene ends were 5 bases for V and 7 bases for J; bases not matched to a gene: 8. This CDR3 region has 14 residues. Per the germline V gene, CDR1 is LNHDA and CDR2 is SQIVND (reference sequence). DNA of the CDR3: TGTGCCAGTAGTCCCAGACTAGCTTGGAATGAGCAGTTCTTC. It yields the protein CASSPRLAWNEQFF.

There are a few counts of this clone. This chain links TRBV15 with TRBJ1-3; possible D gene TRBD1, 6 bases. V was pared by 1 base and J by 6 bases, with 10 bases between. The CDR3 runs to 14 residues. The germline CDR1 and CDR2 sequences are LNHNV and YYDKDF (reference sequence). For the CDR3, the DNA is TGTGCCACCAGCAGAGTACAGGGCTTAAACACCATATATTTT. This translates into CATSRVQGLNTIYF.

The chain combines TRBV7-9 with TRBJ2-2; D possibly corresponds to TRBD1 (5 bases). Germline CDR1 reads SEHNR; CDR2 reads FQNEAQ (reference sequence). CDR3 length: 16 residues. Trimming took off 1 base at V and 6 bases at J, with 15 bases between the two ends. CDR3 DNA sequence: TGTGCCAGCAGCTTAGTACAGGTTCTAAATTCCGGGGAGCTGTTTTTT. Residues: CASSLVQVLNSGELFF.

This chain uses TRBV4-1 with TRBJ1-5; the D gene is possibly TRBD1 (5 bases). Trimming cost V 4 bases and J 5 bases, with 12 bases left between them. Germline V gene lookup returns CDR1 MGHRA and CDR2 YSYEKL. The CDR3 length is 14 residues. Written as DNA, the CDR3 is TGCGCCAGCAGCCCGACAGCTGTTTATCAGCCCCAGCATTTT. Its translation: CASSPTAVYQPQHF.

The CDR3 sequence: CASRTSGSSYEQYF. CDR3 DNA sequence: TGTGCCAGCCGGACTAGCGGGAGCTCCTACGAGCAGTACTTC. The chain couples TRBV21-1 to TRBJ2-7; TRBD2, as called in the table, went unchecked against the DNA. TRBV21-1 corresponds to a pseudogene. The CDR3 has 14 residues.